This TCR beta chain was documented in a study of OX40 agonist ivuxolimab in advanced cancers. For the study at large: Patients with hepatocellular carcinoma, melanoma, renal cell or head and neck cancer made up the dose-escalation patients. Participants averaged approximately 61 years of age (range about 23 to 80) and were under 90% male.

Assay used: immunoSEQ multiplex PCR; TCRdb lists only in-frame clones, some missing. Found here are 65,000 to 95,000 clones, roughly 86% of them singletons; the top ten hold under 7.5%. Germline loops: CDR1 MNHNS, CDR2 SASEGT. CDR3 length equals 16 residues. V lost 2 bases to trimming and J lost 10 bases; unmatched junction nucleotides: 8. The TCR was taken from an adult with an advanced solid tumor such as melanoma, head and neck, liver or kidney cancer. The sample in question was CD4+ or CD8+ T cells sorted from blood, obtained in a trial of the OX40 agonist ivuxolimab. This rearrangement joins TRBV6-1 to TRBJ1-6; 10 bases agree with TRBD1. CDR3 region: CASSEIPGQGKSPLHF. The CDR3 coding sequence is TGTGCCAGCAGTGAAATACCGGGACAGGGGAAGTCACCCCTCCACTTT.